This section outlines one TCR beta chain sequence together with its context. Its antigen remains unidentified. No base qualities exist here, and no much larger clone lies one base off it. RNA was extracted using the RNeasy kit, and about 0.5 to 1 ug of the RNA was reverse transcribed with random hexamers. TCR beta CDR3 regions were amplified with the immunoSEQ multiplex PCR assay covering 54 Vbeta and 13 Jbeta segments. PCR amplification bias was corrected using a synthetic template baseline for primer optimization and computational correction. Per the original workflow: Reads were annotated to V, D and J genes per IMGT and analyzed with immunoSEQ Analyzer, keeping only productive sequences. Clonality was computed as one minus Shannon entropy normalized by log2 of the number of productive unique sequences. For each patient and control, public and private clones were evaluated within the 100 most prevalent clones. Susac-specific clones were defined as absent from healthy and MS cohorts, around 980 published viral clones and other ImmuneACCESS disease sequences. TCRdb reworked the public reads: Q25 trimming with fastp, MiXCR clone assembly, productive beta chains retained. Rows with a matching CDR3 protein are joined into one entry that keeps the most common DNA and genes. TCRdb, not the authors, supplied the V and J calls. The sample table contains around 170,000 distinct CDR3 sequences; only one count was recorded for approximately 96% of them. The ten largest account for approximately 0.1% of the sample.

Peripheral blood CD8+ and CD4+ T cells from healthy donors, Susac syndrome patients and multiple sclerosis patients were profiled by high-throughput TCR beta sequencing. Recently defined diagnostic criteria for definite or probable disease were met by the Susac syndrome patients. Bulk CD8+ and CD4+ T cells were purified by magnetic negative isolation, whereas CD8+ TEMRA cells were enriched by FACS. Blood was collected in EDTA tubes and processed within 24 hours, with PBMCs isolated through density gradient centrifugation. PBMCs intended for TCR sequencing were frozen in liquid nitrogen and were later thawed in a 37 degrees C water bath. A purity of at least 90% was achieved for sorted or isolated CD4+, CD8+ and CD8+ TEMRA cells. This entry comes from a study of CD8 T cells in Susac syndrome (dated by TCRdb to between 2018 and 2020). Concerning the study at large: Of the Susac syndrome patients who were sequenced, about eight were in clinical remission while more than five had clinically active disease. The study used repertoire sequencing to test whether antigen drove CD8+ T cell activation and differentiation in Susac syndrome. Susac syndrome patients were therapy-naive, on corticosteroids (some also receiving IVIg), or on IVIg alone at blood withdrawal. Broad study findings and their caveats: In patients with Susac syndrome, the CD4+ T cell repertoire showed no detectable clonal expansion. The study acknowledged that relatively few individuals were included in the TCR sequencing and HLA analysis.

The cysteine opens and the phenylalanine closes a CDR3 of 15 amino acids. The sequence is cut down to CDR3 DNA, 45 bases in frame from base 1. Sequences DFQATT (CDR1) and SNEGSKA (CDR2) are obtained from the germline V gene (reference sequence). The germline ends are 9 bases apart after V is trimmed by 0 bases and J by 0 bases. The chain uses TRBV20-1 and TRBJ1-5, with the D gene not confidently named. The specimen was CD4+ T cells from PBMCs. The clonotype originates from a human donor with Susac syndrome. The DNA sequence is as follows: TGCAGTGCTAGAGATGGCACGACTAGCAATCAGCCCCAGCATTTT. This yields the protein CSARDGTTSNQPQHF.